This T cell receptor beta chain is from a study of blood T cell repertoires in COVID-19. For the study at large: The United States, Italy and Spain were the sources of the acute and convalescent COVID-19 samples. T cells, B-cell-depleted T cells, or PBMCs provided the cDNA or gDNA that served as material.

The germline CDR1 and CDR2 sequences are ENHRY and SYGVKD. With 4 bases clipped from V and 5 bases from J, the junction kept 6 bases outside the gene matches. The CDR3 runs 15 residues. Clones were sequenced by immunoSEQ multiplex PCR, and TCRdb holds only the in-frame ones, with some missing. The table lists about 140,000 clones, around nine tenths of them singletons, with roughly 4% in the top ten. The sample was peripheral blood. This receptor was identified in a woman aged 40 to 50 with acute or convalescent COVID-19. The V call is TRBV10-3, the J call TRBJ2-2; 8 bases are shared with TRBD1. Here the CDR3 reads CAISAGTGQTGELFF. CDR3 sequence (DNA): TGTGCCATCAGTGCCGGGACAGGACAAACCGGGGAGCTGTTTTTT.